The TCR beta chain described here comes from a study of shared clonotypes between healthy human individuals. The germline V and J ends were trimmed by 10 bases and 11 bases, with 17 bases remaining between them. The germline gives CDR1 MDHEN, CDR2 SYDVKM. CDR3 length equals 11 residues. Study outcomes and limitations: Compared with memory subsets, naive subsets generally had larger estimated richness.

The deep-level immunoSEQ assay was used. Assay used: immunoSEQ multiplex PCR; TCRdb lists only in-frame clones, some missing. This sample has about 2.4 million clones; under 95% occur once, and the top ten carry 0.36%. As concerns this clone: The antigen is unknown.

This clonotype was sampled from a man aged 18 to 35 in good health. Some clones in this sample may be carry-over from other donors' samples. Sequencing was carried out using naive CD4+ T cells from PBMCs. Subset here: CD45RA+ positively selected. The chain uses TRBV28 and TRBJ1-1; D not certain. The CDR3 is CATQFIGQAFF. For the CDR3, the DNA is TGTGCCACCCAGTTTATAGGTCAGGCTTTCTTT.